One sample yielded the 15 T cell receptor beta chains listed below, sequenced in a study of T cell responses to AZD1222 COVID-19 vaccine. Repertoires were generated with immunoSEQ multiplex PCR, while TCRdb's copy carries only in-frame clones and drops some. The sample lists 85,000 to 130,000 clones, 89% occurring once. The sequenced sample was peripheral blood, obtained on day 0 of AZD1222 vaccination. These receptors were taken from an adult in good health.

The chain uses TRBV7-8 and TRBJ1-5; possible D gene TRBD1, 6 bases. V shed 2 bases and J shed 7 bases, with 12 bases lying between them. The germline V gene has CDR1 SGHVS and CDR2 FQNEAQ. The CDR3 totals 14 residues. The CDR3, as DNA: TGTGCCAGCAGCTTACAACAGGGAGGGCAGCCCCAGCATTTT. Its translation: CASSLQQGGQPQHF.

This rearrangement joins TRBV6-4 to TRBJ2-1, with no clear D. There are 14 residues in the CDR3. Germline CDR1 is MRHNA and CDR2 is SNTAGT. V gave up 4 bases and J gave up 5 bases, with 12 bases separating them. The CDR3 DNA reads as TGTGCCAGCAGTGCTTCGACGGAAAACAATGAGCAGTTCTTC. Its translation is CASSASTENNEQFF.

This chain links TRBV24-1 with TRBJ2-1, with 9 bases that match TRBD1. This CDR3 is built from 16 residues. Unmatched junction bases numbered 8, after V lost 3 bases and J lost 6 bases. The germline CDR1 and CDR2 sequences are KGHDR and SFDVKD. CDR3 DNA sequence: TGTGCCACCAGTGATGAAGGGACAGGGTCGGGCAATGAGCAGTTCTTC. Its protein product is CATSDEGTGSGNEQFF.

The CDR3 bases are TGCGCCAGCAGCGTGAATACAGGGTCTGTACGAGAAAAACTGTTTTTT. This encodes CASSVNTGSVREKLFF. The rearrangement uses TRBV5-1 and TRBJ1-4, with D possibly TRBD1 on 6 matching bases. The CDR3 runs 16 residues. The V and J ends lost 4 bases and 8 bases respectively, with 21 bases between them. Germline V gene sequence: CDR1 SGHRS, CDR2 YFSETQ. The full variable domain, in which reference TRBV5-1 and TRBJ1-4 provide the parts outside the CDR3, is KAGVTQTPRYLIKTRGQQVTLSCSPISGHRSVSWYQQTPGQGLQFLFEYFSETQRNKGNFPGRFSGRQFSNSRSEMNVSTLELGDSALYLCASSVNTGSVREKLFFGSGTQLSVL.

DNA of the CDR3: TGTGCCAGCAGTGAAGAGAGATCCTACGAGCAGTACTTC. This codes for CASSEERSYEQYF. This chain links TRBV2 with TRBJ2-7; no clear D. The V gene's germline CDR1 is SNHLY and CDR2 FYNNEI. The CDR3 runs to 13 residues. The V and J ends lost 1 base and 1 base respectively, with 5 bases between them. Drawing the rest from reference TRBV2 and TRBJ2-7, the complete variable domain is EPEVTQTPSHQVTQMGQEVILRCVPISNHLYFYWYRQILGQKVEFLVSFYNNEISEKSEIFDDQFSVERPDGSNFTLKIRSTKLEDSAMYFCASSEERSYEQYFGPGTRLTVT.

This clone has only one observation. V gene TRBV4-1 combines with J gene TRBJ2-7, with D maybe TRBD1 (5 bases). The CDR3 is 15 amino acids. Germline V lookup: CDR1 MGHRA, CDR2 YSYEKL. V lost 3 bases and J 0 bases, leaving 12 bases between the germline ends. In nucleotides, the CDR3 is TGCGCCAGCAGCCACTCAGCAGGGCCCTCCTACGAGCAGTACTTC. Translated: CASSHSAGPSYEQYF.

This chain joins TRBV7-3 and TRBJ2-3; a possible D gene is TRBD2 (5 bases). Germline values: CDR1 SGHTA, CDR2 FQGTGA. Trimming cost V 5 bases and J 0 bases, with 9 bases left between them. The CDR3 is made up of 14 amino acids. This CDR3 is CASSLAPSTDTQYF. The CDR3 nucleotides read TGTGCCAGCAGCCTAGCCCCGAGCACAGATACGCAGTATTTT.

The chain links TRBV7-3 to TRBJ1-3; D ambiguous. Trimming cost V 5 bases and J 2 bases, with 16 bases left between them. The CDR3 loop spans 16 amino acids. Per germline, CDR1 SGHTA and CDR2 FQGTGA. The CDR3 region has the DNA TGTGCCAGCAGCCCCGGCTGGTTTGGTACTGGAAACACCATATATTTT. It codes for CASSPGWFGTGNTIYF.

V gene TRBV3-1 (or the pseudogene TRBV3-2) combines with J gene TRBJ2-1; no clear D. Trimming took 4 bases from V and 4 from J, leaving 8 bases between them. This CDR3 spans 13 amino acids. Germline loops: CDR1 LGHDT, CDR2 YNNKEL (reference sequence). CDR3 coding DNA: TGTGCCAGCAGCCCAACGGGTTACAATGAGCAGTTCTTC. The encoded protein is CASSPTGYNEQFF.

This sequence joins TRBV21-1 and TRBJ1-5; the table's D gene call, TRBD1, was not cross checked with the DNA. TRBV21-1 is a pseudogene segment. This CDR3 comprises 17 residues. CDR3 protein: CASLGVQGFSSNQPQHF. The CDR3 nucleotides read TGTGCCAGCTTAGGTGTACAGGGGTTCAGTAGCAATCAGCCCCAGCATTTT.

This rearrangement joins TRBV30 to TRBJ2-2, with D perhaps matching TRBD1 (6 bases). V was pared by 2 bases and J by 2 bases, with 12 bases between. Germline V gene lookup returns CDR1 GTSNPN and CDR2 SVGIG (reference sequence). The CDR3 contains 15 residues. The CDR3 is CAWSPGDKNTGELFF. CDR3 DNA sequence: TGTGCCTGGAGTCCCGGGGACAAAAACACCGGGGAGCTGTTTTTT.

V is TRBV9 and J is TRBJ1-6; a possible D gene is TRBD1 (6 bases). CDR1 SGDLS and CDR2 YYNGEE come from the germline V gene. There are 15 residues in the CDR3. Trimming pared 0 bases from V and 7 bases from J, leaving 11 bases between. Here the CDR3 reads CASSVEGGRNSPLHF. The CDR3 DNA reads TGTGCCAGCAGCGTAGAAGGGGGTAGAAATTCACCCCTCCACTTT.

The chain couples TRBV30 to TRBJ1-6; TRBD1 matches at 8 bases. The J segment lost 1 base and the V segment lost 8 bases, leaving 4 bases of the junction unmatched. Per the germline V gene, CDR1 is GTSNPN and CDR2 is SVGIG (reference sequence). This CDR3 is built from 14 residues. CDR3 protein: CARTGRSYNSPLHF. The CDR3 DNA sequence: TGTGCCCGGACAGGGAGGTCCTATAATTCACCCCTCCACTTT.

The chain recombines TRBV10-3 with TRBJ2-3; D ambiguous. CDR1 is ENHRY, CDR2 SYGVKD, per germline. Trimming pared 5 bases from V and 0 bases from J, leaving 12 bases between. There are 15 residues in the CDR3. CDR3 DNA sequence: TGTGCCATCAGTAGTGGGATTACTAGCACAGATACGCAGTATTTT. Translation gives CAISSGITSTDTQYF.

The gene calls are TRBV4-1 and TRBJ2-7; no definite D call. Germline V lookup: CDR1 MGHRA, CDR2 YSYEKL. CDR3 length equals 13 residues. The V end lost 1 base, the J end lost 9 bases, and 13 bases lay between the germline ends. The CDR3: CASSQGAFDGQYF. The CDR3 DNA follows: TGCGCCAGCAGCCAAGGAGCTTTTGACGGGCAGTACTTC.